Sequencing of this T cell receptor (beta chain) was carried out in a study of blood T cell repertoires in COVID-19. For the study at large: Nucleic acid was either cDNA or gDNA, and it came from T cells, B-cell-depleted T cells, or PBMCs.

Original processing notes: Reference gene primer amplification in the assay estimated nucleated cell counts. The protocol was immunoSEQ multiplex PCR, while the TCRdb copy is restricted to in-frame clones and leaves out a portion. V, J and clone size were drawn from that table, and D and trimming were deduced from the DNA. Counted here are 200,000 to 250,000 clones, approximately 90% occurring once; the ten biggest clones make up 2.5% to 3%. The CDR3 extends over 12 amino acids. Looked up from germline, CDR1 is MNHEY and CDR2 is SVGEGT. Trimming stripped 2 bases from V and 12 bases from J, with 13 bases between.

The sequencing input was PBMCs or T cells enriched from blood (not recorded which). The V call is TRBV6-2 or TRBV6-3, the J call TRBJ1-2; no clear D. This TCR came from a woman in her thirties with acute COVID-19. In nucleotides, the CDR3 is TGTGCCAGCAGTTACCTCGGGATTCAGAACACCTTC. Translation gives CASSYLGIQNTF.